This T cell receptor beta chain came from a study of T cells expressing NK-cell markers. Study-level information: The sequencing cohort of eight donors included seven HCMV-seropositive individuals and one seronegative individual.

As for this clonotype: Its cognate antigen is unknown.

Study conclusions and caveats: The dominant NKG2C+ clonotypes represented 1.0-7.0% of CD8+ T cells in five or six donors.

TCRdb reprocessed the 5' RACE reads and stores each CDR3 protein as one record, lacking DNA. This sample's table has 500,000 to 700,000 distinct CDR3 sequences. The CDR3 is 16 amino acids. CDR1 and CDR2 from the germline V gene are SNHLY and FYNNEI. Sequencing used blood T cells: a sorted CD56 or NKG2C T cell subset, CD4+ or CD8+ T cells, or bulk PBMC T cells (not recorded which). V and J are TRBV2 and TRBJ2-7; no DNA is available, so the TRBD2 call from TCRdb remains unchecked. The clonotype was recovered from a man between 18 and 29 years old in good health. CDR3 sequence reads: CASRDQGTSGSYEQYF.